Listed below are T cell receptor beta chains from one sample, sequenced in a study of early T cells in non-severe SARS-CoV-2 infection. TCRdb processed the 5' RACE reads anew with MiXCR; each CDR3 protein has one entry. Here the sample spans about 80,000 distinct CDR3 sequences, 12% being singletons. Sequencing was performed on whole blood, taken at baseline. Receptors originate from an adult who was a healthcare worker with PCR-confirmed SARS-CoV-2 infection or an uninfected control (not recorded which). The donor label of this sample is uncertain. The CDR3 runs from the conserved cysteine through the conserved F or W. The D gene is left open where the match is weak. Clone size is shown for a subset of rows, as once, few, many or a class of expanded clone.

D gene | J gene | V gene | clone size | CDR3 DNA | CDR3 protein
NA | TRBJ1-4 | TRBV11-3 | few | TGTGCCAGCAGCTTACGAGGGCCTTTCGGGGAAAAACTGTTTTTT | CASSLRGPFGEKLFF
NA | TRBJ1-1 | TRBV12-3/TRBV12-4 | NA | TGTGCCAGCAGTTTGGCCACAGGGTATGGAGCTTTCTTT | CASSLATGYGAFF
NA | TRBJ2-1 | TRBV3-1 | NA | TGTGCCAGCAGCCAACGCGGCTACAATGAGCAGTTCTTC | CASSQRGYNEQFF
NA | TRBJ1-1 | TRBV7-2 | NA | TGTGCCAGCAGCTTAGCGTTGCGCCTTAACACTGAAGCTTTCTTT | CASSLALRLNTEAFF
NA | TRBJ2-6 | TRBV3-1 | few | TGTGCCAGCAGCCGTCGAGGAGAATCCGGGGCCAACGTCCTGACTTTC | CASSRRGESGANVLTF
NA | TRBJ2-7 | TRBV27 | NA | TGTGCCAGCAGTTCGGCGCTAGCAGTAAAAGCTCCCTACGAGCAGTACTTC | CASSSALAVKAPYEQYF
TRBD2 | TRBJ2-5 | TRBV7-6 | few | TGTGCCAGCAGCCGACCAGCAACCCGGTCTAGCGGAAAGACCCAGTACTTC | CASSRPATRSSGKTQYF
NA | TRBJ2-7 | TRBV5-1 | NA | TGCGCCAGCAGCACCCAAGGGGGAACAATCAGCCACGAGCAGTACTTC | CASSTQGGTISHEQYF
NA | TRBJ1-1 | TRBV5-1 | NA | TGCGCCAGCAGCAAAGGTTTATTGGGCACTGAAGCTTTCTTT | CASSKGLLGTEAFF
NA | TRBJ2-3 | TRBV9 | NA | TGTGCCAGCACCCCCCAACTAAGGACAGATACGCAGTATTTT | CASTPQLRTDTQYF
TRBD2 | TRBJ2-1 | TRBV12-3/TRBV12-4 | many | TGTGCCAGCAGCCTGCAACCGGGACTAGTTACCCATGAGCAGTTCTTC | CASSLQPGLVTHEQFF
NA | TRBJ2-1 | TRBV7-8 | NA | TGTGCCAGCAGCTTAGCGGGAACCAATGAGCAGTTCTTC | CASSLAGTNEQFF